These T cell receptor beta chains were read from a single sample in a study of T cell repertoires in cytomegalovirus infection. These receptors are not linked to any known antigen. TCRdb recomputed calls from the reads with MiXCR, one row per CDR3 protein. There are 800,000 to 950,000 distinct CDR3 sequences in the sample; approximately 29% occur only once, and around 12% lies in the top ten. The source material was cultured CD8+ T cells from PBMCs, sampled from culture after CMV antigen stimulation. These TCRs come from a human donor in good health (CMV status not recorded). Some clones in this sample may be carry-over from other donors' samples. The CDR3 runs from the conserved cysteine through the conserved F or W. The D gene is left open where the match is weak. Rows give clone size only sometimes, using once, few, many, or a class for an expanded clone.

CDR3 DNA | CDR3 protein | V gene | clone size | D gene | J gene
TGTGCCAGCAGCTTAGTCGGGCACAATGAGCAGTTCTTC | CASSLVGHNEQFF | TRBV7-2 | many | - | TRBJ2-1
TGTGCCAGCAGCCATCAACCTGTAGCCTACAATGAGCAGTTCTTC | CASSHQPVAYNEQFF | TRBV14 | - | - | TRBJ2-1
TGCAGTGCTAGAGATGGGGAGGGCTCCTACAATGAGCAGTTCTTC | CSARDGEGSYNEQFF | TRBV20-1 | once | TRBD2 | TRBJ2-1
TGTGCCAGCAGCTCCCTCCTGAGCTCCTACAATGAGCAGTTCTTC | CASSSLLSSYNEQFF | TRBV7-3 | - | - | TRBJ2-1
TGTGCCAGCAGCCCCGGGGGGTTTTCCTACGAGCAGTACTTC | CASSPGGFSYEQYF | TRBV7-8 | - | TRBD2 | TRBJ2-7
TGTGCCAGCAGCTCGATCAGGGGAGGCGCAACTAATGAAAAACTGTTTTTT | CASSSIRGGATNEKLFF | TRBV7-9 | few | - | TRBJ1-4
TGTGCCAGCAGACCACCGGGACTTAATGAGCAGTTCTTC | CASRPPGLNEQFF | TRBV7-2 | many | - | TRBJ2-1
TGTGCCAGTAGTAACTGGGGTACACCGGTCGAGCAGTACTTC | CASSNWGTPVEQYF | TRBV19 | - | - | TRBJ2-7
TGTGCCAGCAGTTCCTCCTCGACGGGAGACTATGGCTACACCTTC | CASSSSSTGDYGYTF | TRBV12-3/TRBV12-4 | few | - | TRBJ1-2
TGTGCCAGCAGTTTGTCTAACTTCCGGGAGACCCAGTACTTC | CASSLSNFRETQYF | TRBV12-3/TRBV12-4 | - | - | TRBJ2-5
TGTGCCAGCAGACCAGACCTGGAAGAGACCCAGTACTTC | CASRPDLEETQYF | TRBV7-2 | many | - | TRBJ2-5
TGTGCCACCAGCAGAGCCCCGCTTAGAAACACCGGGGAGCTGTTTTTT | CATSRAPLRNTGELFF | TRBV15 | - | - | TRBJ2-2
TGCAGCGTTGAAACCGCCTTGGACGCACACGGTGGCTACACCTTC | CSVETALDAHGGYTF | TRBV29-1 | - | - | TRBJ1-2
TGTGCCAGGGTAATCAGGTCCCCCAACACTGAAGCTTTCTTT | CARVIRSPNTEAFF | TRBV2 | - | - | TRBJ1-1
TGCAGTGCTAGTCCGACAGGGAAAAGTTGGGGTAGCAATCAGCCCCAGCATTTT | CSASPTGKSWGSNQPQHF | TRBV20-1 | few | TRBD1 | TRBJ1-5